This TCR beta chain was retrieved from a study of blood T cell repertoires in COVID-19. Background on the study: COVID-19 samples collected from the United States, Italy and Spain covered acute and convalescent phases. Sample material is recorded as cDNA or gDNA derived from T cells, B-cell-depleted T cells, or PBMCs.

The CDR3 covers 15 residues. Germline loops: CDR1 MGHRA, CDR2 YSYEKL. The V segment lost 3 bases and the J segment 4 bases; nucleotides outside the gene matches: 6. Per the authors' pipeline: Reference gene primer amplification gave estimated nucleated cell counts. The table came from immunoSEQ multiplex PCR; TCRdb's copy has only in-frame clones and leaves some out. Clone size and the V and J calls come from that table; the DNA yielded D and trimming. Altogether 200,000 to 250,000 clones are present, 87% being singletons, with the ten largest covering roughly 12%. This clone was counted once. This sequence joins TRBV4-1 and TRBJ1-5; 7 positions match TRBD1. This receptor was identified in a woman under 30 who had recovered from COVID-19. The sample was peripheral blood. The CDR3 is CASSQSPGQNQPQHF. The CDR3 DNA is TGCGCCAGCAGCCAGTCTCCGGGACAGAATCAGCCCCAGCATTTT.